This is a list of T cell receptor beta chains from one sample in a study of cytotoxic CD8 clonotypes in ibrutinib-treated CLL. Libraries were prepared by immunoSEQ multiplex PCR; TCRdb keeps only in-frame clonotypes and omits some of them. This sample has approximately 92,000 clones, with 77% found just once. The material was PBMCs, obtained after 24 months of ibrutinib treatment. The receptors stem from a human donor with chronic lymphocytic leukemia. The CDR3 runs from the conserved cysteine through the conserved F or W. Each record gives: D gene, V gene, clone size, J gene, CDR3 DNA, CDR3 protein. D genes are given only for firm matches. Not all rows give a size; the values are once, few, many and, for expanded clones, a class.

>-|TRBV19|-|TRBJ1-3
TGTGCCAGTAGTTGGGGTTTTGGAAACACCATATATTTT
CASSWGFGNTIYF
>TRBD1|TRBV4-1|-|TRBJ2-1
TGCGCCAGCAGGAGGACAACAGGGGACGCTGAGCAGTTCTTC
CASRRTTGDAEQFF
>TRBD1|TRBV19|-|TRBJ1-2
TGTGCCAGTAGTATTCACTCGAAGGGGGCTATCTATGGCTACACCTTC
CASSIHSKGAIYGYTF
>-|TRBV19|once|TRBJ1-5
TGTGCCAGTAGTATAAATTCGGTTTCGAGCAATCAGCCCCAGCATTTT
CASSINSVSSNQPQHF
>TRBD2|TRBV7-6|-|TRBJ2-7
TGTGCCAGCAGCTTAGCCTACGGGGAGGGTAGCGAGCAGTACTTC
CASSLAYGEGSEQYF
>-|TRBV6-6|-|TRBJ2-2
TGTGCCAGCAGCGGTAGGGGGACCGGGGAGCTGTTTTTT
CASSGRGTGELFF
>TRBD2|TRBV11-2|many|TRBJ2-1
TGTGCCAGCAGCTTGGGCGGTCTAGCGGGTGTCTACAATGAGCAGTTCTTC
CASSLGGLAGVYNEQFF
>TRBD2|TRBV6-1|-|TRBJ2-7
TGTGCCAGCAGTGATGGAGCGGGATCCTCCTACGAGCAGTACTTC
CASSDGAGSSYEQYF
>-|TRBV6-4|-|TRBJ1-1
TGTGCCAGCAGTGACTCGGTTGCGGGGAGCACTGAAGCTTTCTTT
CASSDSVAGSTEAFF
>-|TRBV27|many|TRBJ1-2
TGTGCCAGCAGTTTTAAGGCATCGGGGGCCTATGGCTACACCTTC
CASSFKASGAYGYTF
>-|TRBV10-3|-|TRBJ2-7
TGTGCCATCAGCCGGGACGGAGTCTACGAGCAGTACTTC
CAISRDGVYEQYF
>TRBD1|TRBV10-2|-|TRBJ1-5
TGCGCCAGCAGGGACTCCGGGACAGGGGCAGGCAATCAGCCCCAGCATTTT
CASRDSGTGAGNQPQHF
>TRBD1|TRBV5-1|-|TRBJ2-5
TGCGCCAGCAGCGCGGACAGGGTTGGCGAGACCCAGTACTTC
CASSADRVGETQYF
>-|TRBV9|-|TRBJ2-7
TGTGCCAGCGGCACAGGTGGCTCCTACGAGCAGTACTTC
CASGTGGSYEQYF
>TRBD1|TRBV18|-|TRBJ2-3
TGTGCCAGCTCACCAAGGGGACAGGGAGACCCAGATACGCAGTATTTT
CASSPRGQGDPDTQYF
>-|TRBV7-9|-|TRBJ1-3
TGTGCCAGCAGCTTTGGAGGGGTCTCTGGAAACACCATATATTTT
CASSFGGVSGNTIYF
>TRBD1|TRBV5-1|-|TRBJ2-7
TGCGCCAGCAGCAGGGACAGTAGTTCCTCCTACGAGCAGTACTTC
CASSRDSSSSYEQYF
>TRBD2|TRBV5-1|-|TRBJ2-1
TGCGCCAGCAGCCGTCGGGCTAGCGGGGACAATGAGCAGTTCTTC
CASSRRASGDNEQFF
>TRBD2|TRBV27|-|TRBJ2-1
TGTGCCAGCAGTTTAATGGCGGGAGATGAGCAGTTCTTC
CASSLMAGDEQFF
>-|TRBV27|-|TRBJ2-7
TGTGCCAGCAGTCGGGACGGGGGTATGACGATCGGGCAGTACTTC
CASSRDGGMTIGQYF
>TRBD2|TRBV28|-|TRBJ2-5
TGTGCCAGCAGTTTATGGGGCGGGGGTGGCGAGACCCAGTACTTC
CASSLWGGGGETQYF
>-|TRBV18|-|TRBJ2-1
TGTGCCAGCTCACCATTTGGTGGCCCAGGGAGCTCCTACAATGAGCAGTTCTTC
CASSPFGGPGSSYNEQFF
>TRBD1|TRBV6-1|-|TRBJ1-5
TGTGCCAGCCTCCGGGACAGGGTTCGCAATCAGCCCCAGCATTTT
CASLRDRVRNQPQHF
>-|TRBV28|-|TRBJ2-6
TGTGCCAGCAGTTGGGGGCTTCTCTCTGGGGCCAACGTCCTGACTTTC
CASSWGLLSGANVLTF
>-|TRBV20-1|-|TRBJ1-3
TGCAGTGCTATCTCTGGAAACACCATATATTTT
CSAISGNTIYF
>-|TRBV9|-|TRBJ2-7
TGTGCCAGCAGCGTAGGGATGGGAATCTCCTACGAGCAGTACTTC
CASSVGMGISYEQYF